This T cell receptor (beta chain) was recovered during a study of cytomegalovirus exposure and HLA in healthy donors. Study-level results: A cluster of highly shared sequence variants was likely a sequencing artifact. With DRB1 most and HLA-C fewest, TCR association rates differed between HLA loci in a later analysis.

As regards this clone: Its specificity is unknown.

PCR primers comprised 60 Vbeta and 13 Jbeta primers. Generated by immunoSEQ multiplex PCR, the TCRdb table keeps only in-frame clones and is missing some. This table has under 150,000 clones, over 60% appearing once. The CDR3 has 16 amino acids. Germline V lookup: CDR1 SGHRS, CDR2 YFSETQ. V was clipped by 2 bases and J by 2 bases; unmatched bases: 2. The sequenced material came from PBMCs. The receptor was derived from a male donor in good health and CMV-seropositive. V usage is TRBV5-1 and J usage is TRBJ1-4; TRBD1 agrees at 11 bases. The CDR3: CASSFGTGGTNEKLFF. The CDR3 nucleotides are TGCGCCAGCAGCTTCGGGACAGGGGGTACTAATGAAAAACTGTTTTTT.